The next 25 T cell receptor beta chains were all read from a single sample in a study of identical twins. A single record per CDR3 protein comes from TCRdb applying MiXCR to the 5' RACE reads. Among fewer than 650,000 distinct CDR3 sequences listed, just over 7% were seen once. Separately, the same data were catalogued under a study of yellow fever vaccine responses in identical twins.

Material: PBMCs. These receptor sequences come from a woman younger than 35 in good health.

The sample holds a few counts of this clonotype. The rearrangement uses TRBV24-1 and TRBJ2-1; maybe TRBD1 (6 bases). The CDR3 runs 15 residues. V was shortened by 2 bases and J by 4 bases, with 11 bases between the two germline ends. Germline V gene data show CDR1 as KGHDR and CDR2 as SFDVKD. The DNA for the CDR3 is TGTGCCACCAGTGATTCAGGGGACATTTACAATGAGCAGTTCTTC. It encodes CATSDSGDIYNEQFF.

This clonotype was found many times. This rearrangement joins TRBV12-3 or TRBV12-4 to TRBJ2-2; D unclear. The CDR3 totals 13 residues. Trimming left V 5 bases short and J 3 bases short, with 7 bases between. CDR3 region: CASSALDTGELFF. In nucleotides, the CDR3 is TGTGCCAGCAGTGCCCTCGACACCGGGGAGCTGTTTTTT.

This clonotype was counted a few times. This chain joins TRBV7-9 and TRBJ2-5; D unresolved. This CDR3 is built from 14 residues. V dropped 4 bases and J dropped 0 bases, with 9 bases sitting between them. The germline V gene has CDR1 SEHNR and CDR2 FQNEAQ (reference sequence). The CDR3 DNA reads TGTGCCAGCAGCTCCCCCAAGGACCAAGAGACCCAGTACTTC. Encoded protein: CASSSPKDQETQYF.

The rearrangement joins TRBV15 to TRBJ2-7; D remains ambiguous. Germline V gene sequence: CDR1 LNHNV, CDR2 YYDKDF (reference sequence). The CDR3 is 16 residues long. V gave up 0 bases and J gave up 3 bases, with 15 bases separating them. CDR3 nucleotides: TGTGCCACCAGCAGAGATACGGGTACTACCAACTACGAGCAGTACTTC. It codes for CATSRDTGTTNYEQYF.

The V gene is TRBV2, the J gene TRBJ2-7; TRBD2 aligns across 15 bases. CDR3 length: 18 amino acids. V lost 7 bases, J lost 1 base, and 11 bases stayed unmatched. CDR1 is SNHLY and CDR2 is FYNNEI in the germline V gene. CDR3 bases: TGTGCCAGCAACGCGGGACTAGCGGGAGGAGGGCTTTCCTACGAGCAGTACTTC. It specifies CASNAGLAGGGLSYEQYF.

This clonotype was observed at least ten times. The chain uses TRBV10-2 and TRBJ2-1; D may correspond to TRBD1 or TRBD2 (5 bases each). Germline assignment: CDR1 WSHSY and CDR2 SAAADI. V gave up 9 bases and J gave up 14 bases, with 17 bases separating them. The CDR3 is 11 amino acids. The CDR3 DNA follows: TGCGCCAGTTCGGGTGGGGGTATGGAGTTCTTC. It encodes CASSGGGMEFF.

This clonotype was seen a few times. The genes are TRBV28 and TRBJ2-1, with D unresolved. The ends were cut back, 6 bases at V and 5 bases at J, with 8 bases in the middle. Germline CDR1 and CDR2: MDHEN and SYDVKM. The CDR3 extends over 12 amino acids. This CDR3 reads CASSPLHNEQFF. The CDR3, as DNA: TGTGCCAGCAGCCCCCTTCACAATGAGCAGTTCTTC.

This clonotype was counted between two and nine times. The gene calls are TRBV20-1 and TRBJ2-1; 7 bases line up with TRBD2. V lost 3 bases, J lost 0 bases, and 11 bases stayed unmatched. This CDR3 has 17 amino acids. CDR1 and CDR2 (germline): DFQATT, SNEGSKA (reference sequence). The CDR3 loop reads CSARRREVHPSYNEQFF. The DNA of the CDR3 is TGCAGTGCTAGGAGACGGGAGGTACACCCCTCCTACAATGAGCAGTTCTTC.

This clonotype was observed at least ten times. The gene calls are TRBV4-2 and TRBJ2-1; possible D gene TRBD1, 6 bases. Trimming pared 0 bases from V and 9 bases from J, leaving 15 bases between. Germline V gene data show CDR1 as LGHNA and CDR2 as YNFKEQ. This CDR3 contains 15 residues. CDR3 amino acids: CASSQDGPRGGEQFF. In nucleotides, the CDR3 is TGTGCCAGCAGCCAAGACGGGCCCCGAGGGGGTGAGCAGTTCTTC.

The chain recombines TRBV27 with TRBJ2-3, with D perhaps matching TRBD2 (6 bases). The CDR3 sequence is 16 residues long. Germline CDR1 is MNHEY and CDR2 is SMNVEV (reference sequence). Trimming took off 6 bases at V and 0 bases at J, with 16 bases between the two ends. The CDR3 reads CASRGIAELSTDTQYF. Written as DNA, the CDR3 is TGTGCCAGCAGGGGTATAGCGGAGCTTAGCACAGATACGCAGTATTTT.

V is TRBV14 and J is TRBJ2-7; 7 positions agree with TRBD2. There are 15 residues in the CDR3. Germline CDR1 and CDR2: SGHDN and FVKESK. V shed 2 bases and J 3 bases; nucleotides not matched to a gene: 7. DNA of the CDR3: TGTGCCAGCAGCCAAACCAGCGGGAAGGTCTACGAGCAGTACTTC. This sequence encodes CASSQTSGKVYEQYF.

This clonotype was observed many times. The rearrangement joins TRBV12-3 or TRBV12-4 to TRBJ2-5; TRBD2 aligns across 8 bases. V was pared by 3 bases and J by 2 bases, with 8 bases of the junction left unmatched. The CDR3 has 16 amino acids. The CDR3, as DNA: TGTGCCAGCAGTTTGCGGCTAGCGGGTCCACAAGAGACCCAGTACTTC. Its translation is CASSLRLAGPQETQYF.

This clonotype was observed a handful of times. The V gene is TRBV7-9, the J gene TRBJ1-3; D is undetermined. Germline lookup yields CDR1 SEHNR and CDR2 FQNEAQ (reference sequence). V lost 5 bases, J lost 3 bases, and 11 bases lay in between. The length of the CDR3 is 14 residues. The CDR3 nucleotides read TGTGCCAGCAGCGAGAGGAGCGGTGGAAACACCATATATTTT. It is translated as CASSERSGGNTIYF.

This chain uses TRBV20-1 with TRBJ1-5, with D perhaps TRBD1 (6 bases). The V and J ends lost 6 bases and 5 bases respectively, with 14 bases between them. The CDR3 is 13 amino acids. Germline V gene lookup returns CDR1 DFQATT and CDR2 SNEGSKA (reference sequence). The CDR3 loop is CSAGGGADQPQHF. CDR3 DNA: TGCAGTGCAGGGGGGGGGGCCGATCAGCCCCAGCATTTT.

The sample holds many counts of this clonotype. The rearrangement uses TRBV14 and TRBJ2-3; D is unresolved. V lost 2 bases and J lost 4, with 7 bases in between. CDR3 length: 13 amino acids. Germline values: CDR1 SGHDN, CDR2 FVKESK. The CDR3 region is CASSQLGADTQYF. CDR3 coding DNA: TGTGCCAGCAGCCAACTAGGTGCAGATACGCAGTATTTT.

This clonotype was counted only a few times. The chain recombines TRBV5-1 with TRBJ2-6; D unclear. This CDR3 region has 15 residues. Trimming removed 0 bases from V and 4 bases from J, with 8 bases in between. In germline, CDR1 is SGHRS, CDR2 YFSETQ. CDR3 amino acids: CASSLAGPGANVLTF. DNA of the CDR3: TGCGCCAGCAGCTTGGCCGGGCCGGGGGCCAACGTCCTGACTTTC.

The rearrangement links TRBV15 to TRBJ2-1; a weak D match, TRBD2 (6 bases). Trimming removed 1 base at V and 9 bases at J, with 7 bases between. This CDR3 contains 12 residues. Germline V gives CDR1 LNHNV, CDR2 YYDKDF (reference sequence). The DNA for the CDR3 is TGTGCCACCAGCAGAGCCGGGGGTGAGCAGTTCTTC. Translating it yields CATSRAGGEQFF.

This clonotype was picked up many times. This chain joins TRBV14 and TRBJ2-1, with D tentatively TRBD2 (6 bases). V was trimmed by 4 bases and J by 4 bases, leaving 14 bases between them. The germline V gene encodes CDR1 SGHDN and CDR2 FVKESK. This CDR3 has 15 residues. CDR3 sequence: CASSPFRDLYNEQFF. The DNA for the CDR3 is TGTGCCAGCAGCCCGTTCCGGGACTTATACAATGAGCAGTTCTTC.

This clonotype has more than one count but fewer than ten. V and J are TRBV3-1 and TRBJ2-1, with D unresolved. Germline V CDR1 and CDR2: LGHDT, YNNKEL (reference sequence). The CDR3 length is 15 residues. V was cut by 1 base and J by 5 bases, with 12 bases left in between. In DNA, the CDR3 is TGTGCCAGCAGCCAAGGCGGCCTCCGGGACAATGAGCAGTTCTTC. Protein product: CASSQGGLRDNEQFF.

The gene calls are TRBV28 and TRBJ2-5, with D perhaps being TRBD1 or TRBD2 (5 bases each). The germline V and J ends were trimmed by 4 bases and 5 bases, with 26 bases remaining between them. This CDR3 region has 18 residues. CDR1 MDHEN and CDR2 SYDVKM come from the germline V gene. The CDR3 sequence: CASSSPWARGRDGETQYF. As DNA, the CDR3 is TGTGCCAGCAGTTCCCCTTGGGCGAGGGGAAGAGATGGGGAGACCCAGTACTTC.

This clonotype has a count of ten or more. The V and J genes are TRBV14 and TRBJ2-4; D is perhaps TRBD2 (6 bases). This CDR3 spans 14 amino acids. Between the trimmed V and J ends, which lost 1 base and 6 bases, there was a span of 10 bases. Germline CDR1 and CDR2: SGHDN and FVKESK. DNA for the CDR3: TGTGCCAGCAGCCAAGCCATGGGGGGAAACATTCAGTACTTC. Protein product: CASSQAMGGNIQYF.

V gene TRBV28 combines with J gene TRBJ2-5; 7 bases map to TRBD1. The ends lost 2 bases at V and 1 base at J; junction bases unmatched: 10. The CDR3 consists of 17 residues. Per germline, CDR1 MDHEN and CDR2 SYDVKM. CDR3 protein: CASSLPTLQGSQETQYF. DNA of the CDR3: TGTGCCAGCAGTTTACCGACGCTACAGGGGTCCCAAGAGACCCAGTACTTC. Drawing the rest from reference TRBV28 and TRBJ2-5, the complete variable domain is DVKVTQSSRYLVKRTGEKVFLECVQDMDHENMFWYRQDPGLGLRLIYFSYDVKMKEKGDIPEGYSVSREKKERFSLILESASTNQTSMYLCASSLPTLQGSQETQYFGPGTRLLVL.

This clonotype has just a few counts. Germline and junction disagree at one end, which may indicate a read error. The CDR3 sequence is CAISSGTSGRASTDTQYF. In DNA, the CDR3 is TGTGCCATCAGTTCCGGGACTAGCGGGAGAGCTAGCACAGATACGCAGTATTTT. V gene TRBV12-3 or TRBV12-4 combines with J gene TRBJ2-3; TRBD2 agrees at 14 bases. This CDR3 is 18 amino acids long.

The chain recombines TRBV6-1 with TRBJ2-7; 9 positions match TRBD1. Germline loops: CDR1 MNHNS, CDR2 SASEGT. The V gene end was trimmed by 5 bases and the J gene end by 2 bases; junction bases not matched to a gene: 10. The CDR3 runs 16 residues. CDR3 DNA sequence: TGTGCCAGCAGTCCTAAACCGGGACAGGGAACCTACGAGCAGTACTTC. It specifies CASSPKPGQGTYEQYF.

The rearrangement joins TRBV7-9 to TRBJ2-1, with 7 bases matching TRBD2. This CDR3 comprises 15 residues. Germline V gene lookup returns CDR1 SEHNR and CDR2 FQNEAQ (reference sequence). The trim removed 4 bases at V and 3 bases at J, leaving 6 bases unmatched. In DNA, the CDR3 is TGTGCCAGCAGCTCCCCCGGACTAGACTACAATGAGCAGTTCTTC. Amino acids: CASSSPGLDYNEQFF.